This T cell receptor beta chain stems from a study of cytomegalovirus exposure and HLA in healthy donors. For the study at large: Genetic ancestry analysis placed around 76% of the roughly 400 donors that were genotyped in the Caucasian-associated cluster.

V gave up 6 bases and J gave up 5 bases, with 11 bases separating them. The germline gives CDR1 SGDLS, CDR2 YYNGEE. This CDR3 region has 13 residues. PCR primers comprised 60 Vbeta and 13 Jbeta primers. Sequenced by immunoSEQ multiplex PCR; TCRdb stores in-frame clones only, minus some. The table has under 200,000 clones, around 80% seen once. The chain recombines TRBV9 with TRBJ2-2; no firm D call. This clonotype was sampled from a man aged 35-49 years in good health and CMV-seronegative. Sequencing was carried out using PBMCs. The chain's CDR3 is CASISSDTGELFF. DNA for the CDR3: TGTGCCAGCATTAGTTCCGATACCGGGGAGCTGTTTTTT.